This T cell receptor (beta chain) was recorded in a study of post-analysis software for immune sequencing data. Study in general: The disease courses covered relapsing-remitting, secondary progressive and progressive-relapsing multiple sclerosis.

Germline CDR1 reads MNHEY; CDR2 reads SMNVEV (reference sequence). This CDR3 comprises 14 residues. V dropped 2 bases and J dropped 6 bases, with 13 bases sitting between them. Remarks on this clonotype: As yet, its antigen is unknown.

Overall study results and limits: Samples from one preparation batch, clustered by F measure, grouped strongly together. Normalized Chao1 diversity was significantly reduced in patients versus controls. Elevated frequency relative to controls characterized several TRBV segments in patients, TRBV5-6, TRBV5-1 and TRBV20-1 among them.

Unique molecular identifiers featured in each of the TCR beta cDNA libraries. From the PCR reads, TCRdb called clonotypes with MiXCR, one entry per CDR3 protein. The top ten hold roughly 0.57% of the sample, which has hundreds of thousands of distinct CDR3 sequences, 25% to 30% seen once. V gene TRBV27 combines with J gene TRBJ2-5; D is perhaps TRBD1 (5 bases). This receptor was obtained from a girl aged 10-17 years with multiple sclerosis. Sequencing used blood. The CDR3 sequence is CASSLQGLEQTQYF. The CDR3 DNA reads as TGTGCCAGCAGTTTACAGGGTCTTGAACAGACCCAGTACTTC.